The 22 T cell receptor beta chains below come from one sample, sequenced in a study of blood T cell repertoires in COVID-19. Here immunoSEQ multiplex PCR was the method, and the copy in TCRdb shows in-frame clones only, minus some. The table has tens of thousands of clones, roughly 90% seen once. Sequencing was performed on peripheral blood. These receptor sequences come from a man in his fifties or sixties with active COVID-19.

J is TRBJ2-3 and V is TRBV29-1; D is ambiguous. The CDR3 contains 12 residues. V shed 4 bases and J shed 0 bases, with 5 bases lying between them. The V gene's germline CDR1 is SQVTM and CDR2 ANQGSEA. The CDR3 sequence is CSVGRSTDTQYF. CDR3 DNA sequence: TGCAGCGTTGGCCGGAGCACAGATACGCAGTATTTT.

The V and J genes are TRBV11-2 and TRBJ2-1; TRBD1 aligns across 8 bases. Germline CDR1 is SGHAT and CDR2 is FQNNGV. The CDR3 contains 12 residues. J gave up 15 bases and V 5 bases, and 9 bases lay outside the gene matches. CDR3 nucleotides: TGTGCCAGCAGCCACGGACAGGGTGTAAGGTTCTTC. It yields the protein CASSHGQGVRFF.

V and J are TRBV5-4 and TRBJ2-7, with D perhaps TRBD2 (5 bases). The CDR3 totals 13 residues. Germline V gene data show CDR1 as SGHNT and CDR2 as YYREEE (reference sequence). V dropped 4 bases and J dropped 9 bases, with 17 bases sitting between them. The CDR3 nucleotides read TGTGCCAGCAGCACAGACGGCCTCCGGGGGCAGTACTTC. Translating it yields CASSTDGLRGQYF.

V is TRBV10-3 and J is TRBJ2-7, with 7 bases that match TRBD2. This CDR3 has 16 amino acids. Germline V gene lookup returns CDR1 ENHRY and CDR2 SYGVKD. With 0 bases clipped from V and 0 bases from J, the junction kept 5 bases outside the gene matches. Written as DNA, the CDR3 is TGTGCCATCAGTGAGTCTGGGGGGGTAGGCTCCTACGAGCAGTACTTC. It encodes CAISESGGVGSYEQYF.

This chain uses TRBV2 with TRBJ1-1; 8 nucleotides agree with TRBD1. CDR3 length: 13 residues. V was clipped by 9 bases and J by 4 bases; unmatched bases: 7. Per germline, CDR1 SNHLY and CDR2 FYNNEI. This CDR3 is CASVRGRVTEAFF. CDR3 bases: TGTGCCAGTGTCAGGGGGCGCGTCACTGAAGCTTTCTTT.

The V call is TRBV9, the J call TRBJ2-1; TRBD2 matches at 8 bases. Germline V gene data show CDR1 as SGDLS and CDR2 as YYNGEE. V lost 3 bases, J lost 4 bases, and 12 bases stayed unmatched. The CDR3 loop spans 17 amino acids. CDR3 nucleotides: TGTGCCAGCAGCGCTCCCCTTAGCGGGACCGGGTACAATGAGCAGTTCTTC. This gives the protein CASSAPLSGTGYNEQFF. Supplemented by reference TRBV9 and TRBJ2-1, the full variable domain reads DSGVTQTPKHLITATGQRVTLRCSPRSGDLSVYWYQQSLDQGLQFLIQYYNGEERAKGNILERFSAQQFPDLHSELNLSSLELGDSALYFCASSAPLSGTGYNEQFFGPGTRLTVL.

V is TRBV7-2 and J is TRBJ2-1; D may be TRBD1 (7 bases). CDR3 length: 18 residues. Trimming pared 5 bases from V and 2 bases from J, leaving 22 bases between. CDR1 and CDR2 (germline): SGHTA, FQGNSA. The CDR3 sequence is CASSLRGQGGRPYNEQFF. CDR3 sequence (DNA): TGTGCCAGCAGCCTAAGGGGGCAGGGAGGAAGACCCTACAATGAGCAGTTCTTC.

The chain uses TRBV19 and TRBJ2-1; D ambiguous. V was shortened by 5 bases and J by 0 bases, with 8 bases between the two germline ends. Germline lookup yields CDR1 LNHDA and CDR2 SQIVND (reference sequence). This CDR3 is built from 14 residues. CDR3 bases: TGTGCCAGTAGTCACAGCAACTCCTACAATGAGCAGTTCTTC. This encodes CASSHSNSYNEQFF.

The chain is built from TRBV30 and TRBJ2-7; 7 bases align to TRBD2. The CDR3 runs 13 residues. V shed 8 bases and J 5 bases; nucleotides not matched to a gene: 12. Germline V gives CDR1 GTSNPN, CDR2 SVGIG (reference sequence). CDR3 loop: CASRGGRLHEQYF. CDR3 DNA sequence: TGTGCCAGTCGGGGAGGGAGGTTACACGAGCAGTACTTC.

As to this clone: The same CDR3 arises from other DNA sequences in this sample as well. The rearrangement links TRBV24-1 to TRBJ2-1; 9 positions match TRBD1. The germline V gene encodes CDR1 KGHDR and CDR2 SFDVKD. This CDR3 is 17 amino acids long. The J segment lost 7 bases and the V segment lost 4 bases, leaving 13 bases of the junction unmatched. This CDR3 reads CATSDLLTTGGNNEQFF. The CDR3 bases are TGTGCCACCAGTGACCTCCTCACGACAGGGGGGAATAATGAGCAGTTCTTC.

The V call is TRBV28, the J call TRBJ1-2, with 7 bases aligning to TRBD1. V lost 6 bases, J lost 4 bases, and 11 bases stayed unmatched. The CDR3 loop spans 15 amino acids. The germline V gene has CDR1 MDHEN and CDR2 SYDVKM. CDR3 nucleotides: TGTGCCAGCAGACAGACAGGGAATCTTGCCTATGGCTACACCTTC. Its translation is CASRQTGNLAYGYTF.

The chain is built from TRBV30 and TRBJ1-5, with D unresolved. V was shortened by 3 bases and J by 0 bases, with 9 bases between the two germline ends. The CDR3 consists of 14 residues. CDR1 GTSNPN and CDR2 SVGIG come from the germline V gene (reference sequence). CDR3 in DNA: TGTGCCTGGAGCCAGTCCCATAGCAATCAGCCCCAGCATTTT. This translates into CAWSQSHSNQPQHF.

The rearrangement joins TRBV5-4 to TRBJ2-2, with D unclear. Trimming stripped 1 base from V and 6 bases from J, with 4 bases between. This CDR3 spans 12 amino acids. CDR1 is SGHNT, CDR2 YYREEE, per germline (reference sequence). The CDR3 protein is CASSLQAGELFF. The CDR3 bases are TGTGCCAGCAGCTTGCAGGCCGGGGAGCTGTTTTTT.

The chain is built from TRBV14 and TRBJ2-7; 8 positions agree with TRBD2. Germline V gene data show CDR1 as SGHDN and CDR2 as FVKESK. The CDR3 loop spans 14 amino acids. V trimming: 4 bases; J trimming: 6 bases; junction bases outside the gene matches: 8. CDR3 nucleotides: TGTGCCAGCAGCCCAGCGGGAGTGAGGATCGAGCAGTACTTC. This sequence encodes CASSPAGVRIEQYF.

This clone was seen a single time. The chain carries TRBV28 and TRBJ2-7, with TRBD2 matching over 8 bases. This CDR3 contains 15 residues. The V gene's germline CDR1 is MDHEN and CDR2 SYDVKM. The V segment lost 2 bases and the J segment 3 bases; nucleotides outside the gene matches: 6. The chain's CDR3 is CASSLVAGGFYEQYF. CDR3 bases: TGTGCCAGCAGTTTAGTGGCGGGAGGTTTCTACGAGCAGTACTTC.

The rearrangement uses TRBV7-3 and TRBJ2-1, with 7 bases lining up with TRBD1. The CDR3 sequence is 17 residues long. The junction had 9 bases not matched to a gene; V was cut back by 4 bases and J by 0 bases. Per germline, CDR1 SGHTA and CDR2 FQGTGA. The CDR3 DNA sequence: TGTGCCAGCAGCTACAAACAGGGGCCCTACTCCTACAATGAGCAGTTCTTC. This sequence encodes CASSYKQGPYSYNEQFF.

The V gene is TRBV7-9, the J gene TRBJ2-3; a possible D gene is TRBD1 (6 bases). Germline values: CDR1 SEHNR, CDR2 FQNEAQ (reference sequence). V was cut by 5 bases and J by 4 bases, with 13 bases left in between. CDR3 length: 14 amino acids. The CDR3 DNA reads as TGTGCCAGCAGCCTCCTCAGGGGCTCAGATACGCAGTATTTT. It encodes CASSLLRGSDTQYF.

This clone has ten or more counts. The rearrangement uses TRBV6-2 or TRBV6-3 and TRBJ2-5; TRBD2 matches 11 bases. There are 19 residues in the CDR3. CDR1 and CDR2 from the germline V gene are MNHEY and SVGEGT. Germline trimming cut 0 bases from V and 2 bases from J; bases unmatched to any gene: 11. The CDR3 here is CASSYSFRGRTSGQETQYF. CDR3 nucleotides: TGTGCCAGCAGTTACTCGTTTAGAGGCAGGACTAGCGGGCAAGAGACCCAGTACTTC.

The chain links TRBV6-2 or TRBV6-3 to TRBJ1-1; D is ambiguous. V lost 7 bases, J lost 1 base, and 16 bases lay in between. Germline CDR1 reads MNHEY; CDR2 reads SVGEGT. This CDR3 is built from 15 residues. The CDR3 DNA is TGTGCCAGCACCCCCGGGTCAGTTCGGAACACTGAAGCTTTCTTT. Translation: CASTPGSVRNTEAFF.

This clone was counted once. The gene calls are TRBV5-4 and TRBJ2-7, with 15 bases matching TRBD2. CDR1 SGHNT and CDR2 YYREEE come from the germline V gene (reference sequence). The CDR3 is made up of 16 amino acids. V was pared by 4 bases and J by 4 bases, with 6 bases of the junction left unmatched. CDR3 coding DNA: TGTGCCAGCAGCATTCCGGGACTAGCGGGAGGTTACGAGCAGTACTTC. It yields the protein CASSIPGLAGGYEQYF.

The rearrangement links TRBV19 to TRBJ2-7, with 10 positions matching TRBD1. The germline V gene encodes CDR1 LNHDA and CDR2 SQIVND (reference sequence). V shed 8 bases and J 5 bases; nucleotides not matched to a gene: 12. CDR3 length: 15 amino acids. The CDR3 region has the DNA TGTGCCAGTCGGGGTCCGGGACAGGGGCGAAACGAGCAGTACTTC. Translated, it gives CASRGPGQGRNEQYF.

The genes are TRBV7-9 and TRBJ1-4; possible D gene TRBD1, 6 bases. CDR3 length: 15 residues. The germline CDR1 and CDR2 sequences are SEHNR and FQNEAQ (reference sequence). Trimming stripped 2 bases from V and 14 bases from J, with 21 bases between. The CDR3 bases are TGTGCCAGCAGCTTACCCCCAGGGGAGAATGAAAGGCTGTTTTTT. This codes for CASSLPPGENERLFF. Complete variable domain (other parts from reference TRBV7-9 and TRBJ1-4): DTGVSQNPRHKITKRGQNVTFRCDPISEHNRLYWYRQTLGQGPEFLTYFQNEAQLEKSRLLSDRFSAERPKGSFSTLEIQRTEQGDSAMYLCASSLPPGENERLFFGSGTQLSVL.